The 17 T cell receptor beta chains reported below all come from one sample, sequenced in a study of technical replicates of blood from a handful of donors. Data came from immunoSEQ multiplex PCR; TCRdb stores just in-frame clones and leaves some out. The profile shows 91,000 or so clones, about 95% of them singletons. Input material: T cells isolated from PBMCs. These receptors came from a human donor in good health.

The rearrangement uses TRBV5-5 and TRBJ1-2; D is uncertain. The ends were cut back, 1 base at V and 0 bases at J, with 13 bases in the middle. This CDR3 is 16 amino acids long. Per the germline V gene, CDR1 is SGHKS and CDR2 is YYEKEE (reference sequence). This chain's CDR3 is CASSLQVSMANYGYTF. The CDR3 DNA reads TGTGCCAGCAGCTTGCAGGTGTCAATGGCTAACTATGGCTACACCTTC.

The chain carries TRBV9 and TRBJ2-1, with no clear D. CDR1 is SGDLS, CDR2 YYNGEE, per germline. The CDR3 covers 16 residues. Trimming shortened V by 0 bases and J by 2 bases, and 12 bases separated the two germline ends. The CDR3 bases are TGTGCCAGCAGCGTAGAACTGGTAACTGCCTACAATGAGCAGTTCTTC. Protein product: CASSVELVTAYNEQFF.

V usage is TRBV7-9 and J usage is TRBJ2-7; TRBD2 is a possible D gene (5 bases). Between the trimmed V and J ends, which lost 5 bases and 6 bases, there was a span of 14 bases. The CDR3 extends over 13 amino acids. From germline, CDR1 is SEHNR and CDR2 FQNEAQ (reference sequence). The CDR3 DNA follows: TGTGCCAGCAGCCGAGGGAACGTTCGCGAGCAGTACTTC. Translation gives CASSRGNVREQYF.

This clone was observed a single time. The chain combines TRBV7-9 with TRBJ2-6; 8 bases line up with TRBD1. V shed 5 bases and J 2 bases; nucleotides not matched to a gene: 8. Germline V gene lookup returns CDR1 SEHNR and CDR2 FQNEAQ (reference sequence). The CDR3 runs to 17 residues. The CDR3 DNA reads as TGTGCCAGCAGCGCAAGACAGGGGCGGACTGGGGCCAACGTCCTGACTTTC. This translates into CASSARQGRTGANVLTF.

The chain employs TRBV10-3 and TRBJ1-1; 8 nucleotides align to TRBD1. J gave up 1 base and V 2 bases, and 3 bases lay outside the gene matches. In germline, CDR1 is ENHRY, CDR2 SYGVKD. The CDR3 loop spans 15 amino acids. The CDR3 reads CAISEPGTGNTEAFF. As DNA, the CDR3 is TGTGCCATCAGTGAGCCCGGGACAGGGAACACTGAAGCTTTCTTT.

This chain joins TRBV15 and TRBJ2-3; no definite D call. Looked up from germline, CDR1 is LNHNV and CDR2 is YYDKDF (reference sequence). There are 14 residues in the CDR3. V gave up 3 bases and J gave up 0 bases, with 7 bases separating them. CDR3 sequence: CATSRSFSTDTQYF. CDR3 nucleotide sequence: TGTGCCACCAGCAGGTCCTTTAGCACAGATACGCAGTATTTT.

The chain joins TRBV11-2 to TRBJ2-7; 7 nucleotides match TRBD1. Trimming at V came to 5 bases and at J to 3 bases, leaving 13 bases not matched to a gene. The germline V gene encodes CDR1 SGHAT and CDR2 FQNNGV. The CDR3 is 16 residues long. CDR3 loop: CASSRVRGQSGYEQYF. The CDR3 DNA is TGTGCCAGCAGCAGGGTTAGGGGACAGTCGGGCTACGAGCAGTACTTC.

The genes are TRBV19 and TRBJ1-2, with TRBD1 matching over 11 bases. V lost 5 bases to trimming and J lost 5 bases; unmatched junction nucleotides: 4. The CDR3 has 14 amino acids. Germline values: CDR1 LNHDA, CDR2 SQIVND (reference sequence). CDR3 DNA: TGTGCCAGTAGTTCTGGACAGGGGGCTTATGGCTACACCTTC. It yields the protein CASSSGQGAYGYTF.

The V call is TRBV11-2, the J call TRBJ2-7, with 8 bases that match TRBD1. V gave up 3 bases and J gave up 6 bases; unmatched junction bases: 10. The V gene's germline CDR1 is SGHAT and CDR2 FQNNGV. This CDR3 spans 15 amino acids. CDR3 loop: CASSLGPTGAFEQYF. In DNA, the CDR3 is TGTGCCAGCAGCTTGGGGCCGACAGGGGCTTTCGAGCAGTACTTC.

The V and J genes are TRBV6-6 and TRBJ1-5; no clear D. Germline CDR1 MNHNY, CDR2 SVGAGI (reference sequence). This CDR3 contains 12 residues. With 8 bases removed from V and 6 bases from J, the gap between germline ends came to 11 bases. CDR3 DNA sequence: TGTGCCAGCCGTTTCGAGCTTCAGCCCCAGCATTTT. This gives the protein CASRFELQPQHF.

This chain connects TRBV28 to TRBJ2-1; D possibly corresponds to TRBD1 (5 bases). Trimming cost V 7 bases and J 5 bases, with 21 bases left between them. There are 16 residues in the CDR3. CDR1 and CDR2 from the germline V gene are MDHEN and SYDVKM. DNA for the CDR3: TGTGCCAGCACGCAGGGAAGGGTGCAGACCAACAATGAGCAGTTCTTC. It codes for CASTQGRVQTNNEQFF.

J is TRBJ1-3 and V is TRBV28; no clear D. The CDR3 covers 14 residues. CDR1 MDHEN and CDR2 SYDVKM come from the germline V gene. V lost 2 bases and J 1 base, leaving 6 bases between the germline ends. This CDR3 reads CASSLPRSGNTIYF. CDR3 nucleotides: TGTGCCAGCAGTTTACCGAGGTCTGGAAACACCATATATTTT.

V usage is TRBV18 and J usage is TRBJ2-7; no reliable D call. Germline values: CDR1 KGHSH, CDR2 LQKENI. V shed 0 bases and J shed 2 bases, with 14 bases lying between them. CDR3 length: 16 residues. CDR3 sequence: CASSPPSQPSPYEQYF. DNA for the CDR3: TGTGCCAGCTCACCACCCTCACAGCCGTCCCCCTACGAGCAGTACTTC.

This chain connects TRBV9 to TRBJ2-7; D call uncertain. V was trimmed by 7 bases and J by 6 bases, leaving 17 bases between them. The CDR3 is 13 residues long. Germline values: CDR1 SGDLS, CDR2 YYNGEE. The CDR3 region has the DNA TGTGCCAGCGGCACAGCCCCACTCAGCGAGCAGTACTTC. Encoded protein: CASGTAPLSEQYF.

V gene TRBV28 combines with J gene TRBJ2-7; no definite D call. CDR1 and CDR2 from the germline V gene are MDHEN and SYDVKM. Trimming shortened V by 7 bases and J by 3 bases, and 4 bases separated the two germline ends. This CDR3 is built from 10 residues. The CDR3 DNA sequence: TGTGCCAGCACCAACTACGAGCAGTACTTC. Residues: CASTNYEQYF.

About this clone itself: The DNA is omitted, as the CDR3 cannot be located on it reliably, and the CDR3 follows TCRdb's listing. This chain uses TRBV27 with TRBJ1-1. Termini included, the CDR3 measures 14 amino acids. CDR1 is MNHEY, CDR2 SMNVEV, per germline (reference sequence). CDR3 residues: CASSSSFSNTEAFF.

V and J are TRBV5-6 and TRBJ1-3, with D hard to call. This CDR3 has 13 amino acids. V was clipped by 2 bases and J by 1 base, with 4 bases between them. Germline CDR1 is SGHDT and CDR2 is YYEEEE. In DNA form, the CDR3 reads TGTGCCAGCAGCTTTTTATCTGGAAACACCATATATTTT. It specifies CASSFLSGNTIYF. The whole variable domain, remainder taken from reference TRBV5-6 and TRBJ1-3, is DAGVTQSPTHLIKTRGQQVTLRCSPKSGHDTVSWYQQALGQGPQFIFQYYEEEERQRGNFPDRFSGHQFPNYSSELNVNALLLGDSALYLCASSFLSGNTIYFGEGSWLTVV.